This T cell receptor beta chain was sequenced for a study of identical twins. TCRdb passed the 5' RACE reads through MiXCR, listing each CDR3 protein once. The profile covers hundreds of thousands of distinct CDR3 sequences, with 7.5% to 9.5% appearing a single time and 5.5% to 9% taken by the ten largest. CDR1 and CDR2 from the germline V gene are SGHDN and FVKESK. This CDR3 is built from 17 residues. V trimming: 1 base; J trimming: 0 bases; junction bases outside the gene matches: 4. The sample also formed part of further work on yellow fever vaccine responses in identical twins.

The J gene is TRBJ2-3, the V gene TRBV14, with 10 bases matching TRBD2. The receptor comes from a woman aged 18-30 years in good health. The sequenced sample consisted of CD8+ T cells sorted from blood. The CDR3 region is CASSQVTSGLSTDTQYF. In DNA form, the CDR3 reads TGTGCCAGCAGCCAAGTGACTAGCGGGCTTAGCACAGATACGCAGTATTTT.